Listed here is a single T cell receptor beta chain. Its cognate antigen is unknown. No infections or other immune events were documented during collection. V was trimmed by 3 bases and J by 2 bases, leaving 11 bases between them. CDR1 LNHDA and CDR2 SQIVND come from the germline V gene (reference sequence). The CDR3 spans 15 residues. The data were taken from a study of identifying expanded T cells in peripheral blood. Profiled with immunoSEQ multiplex PCR; TCRdb holds only in-frame clones, not every one. The sample has approximately 90,000 clones, approximately 91% seen once. General study points: Over two and four weeks, about 15 and 19 clones changed, versus roughly 1.2 between replicates. Roughly two-week clone count variance significantly increased as total template count grew.

This chain uses TRBV19 with TRBJ1-5; a possible D gene is TRBD1 (5 bases). Sequencing was carried out using blood. The TCR originated in a person between 18 and 69 years old in good health. The CDR3 protein is CASSIRGSGNQPQHF. DNA for the CDR3: TGTGCCAGTAGTATCCGGGGGTCTGGCAATCAGCCCCAGCATTTT. The variable domain in full, with the rest retrieved from reference TRBV19 and TRBJ1-5, is DGGITQSPKYLFRKEGQNVTLSCEQNLNHDAMYWYRQDPGQGLRLIYYSQIVNDFQKGDIAEGYSVSREKKESFPLTVTSAQKNPTAFYLCASSIRGSGNQPQHFGDGTRLSIL.